This T cell receptor beta chain emerged from a study of Ad26.COV2.S vaccination and SARS-CoV-2 variants. The study's findings and limits: The authors reported substantial breadth in spike-specific CD8+ and CD4+ T cell responses after vaccination. The placebo group had lower spike-specific TCR breadth than the vaccine recipients did. Similar non-spike TCR breadth was seen in vaccine and placebo recipients. Overall T cell responses may have been underestimated by the analyses of TCR breadth and depth.

There are 16 residues in the CDR3. Germline V gives CDR1 SGHAT, CDR2 FQNNGV. V was trimmed by 5 bases and J by 0 bases, leaving 15 bases between them. Remarks on this clone: The antigen is not known.

Data came from immunoSEQ multiplex PCR; TCRdb stores just in-frame clones and leaves some out. The data hold approximately 400,000 clones, with just over 90% observed a single time. Source: peripheral blood, taken after recovery from COVID-19. This rearrangement joins TRBV11-2 to TRBJ2-3, with a tentative D call TRBD1 (6 bases). The TCR was taken from a human donor who had recovered from COVID-19. This CDR3 is CASSPRGSPSTDTQYF. DNA for the CDR3: TGTGCCAGCAGCCCAAGGGGGTCCCCTAGCACAGATACGCAGTATTTT.